The sequence of this T cell receptor beta chain was determined in a study of T cells in Graves' hyperthyroidism and ophthalmopathy. PBMCs stemmed from less than 13 ml fresh peripheral blood. The CDR3 extends over 17 amino acids. Trimming cost V 2 bases and J 5 bases; bases outside gene matches: 11. From RNA transcripts, TCR beta CDR3 regions were amplified. Researchers ran a first-round RT-PCR on the TCR CDR3 using the HTBI primer set. TCRdb itself ran the multiplex PCR reads through MiXCR, one entry per CDR3 protein. The profile shows hundreds of thousands of distinct CDR3 sequences, 20% to 25% of them singletons.

Sequencing was performed on blood. V usage is TRBV12-3 or TRBV12-4 and J usage is TRBJ2-5, with 10 bases lining up with TRBD2. The sequence was collected from a man aged 45-65 years with Graves' hyperthyroidism. CDR3 coding DNA: TGTGCCAGCAGTTTAACCCCTAGCGGGAGCCTCGGGGAGACCCAGTACTTC. Amino acids: CASSLTPSGSLGETQYF.